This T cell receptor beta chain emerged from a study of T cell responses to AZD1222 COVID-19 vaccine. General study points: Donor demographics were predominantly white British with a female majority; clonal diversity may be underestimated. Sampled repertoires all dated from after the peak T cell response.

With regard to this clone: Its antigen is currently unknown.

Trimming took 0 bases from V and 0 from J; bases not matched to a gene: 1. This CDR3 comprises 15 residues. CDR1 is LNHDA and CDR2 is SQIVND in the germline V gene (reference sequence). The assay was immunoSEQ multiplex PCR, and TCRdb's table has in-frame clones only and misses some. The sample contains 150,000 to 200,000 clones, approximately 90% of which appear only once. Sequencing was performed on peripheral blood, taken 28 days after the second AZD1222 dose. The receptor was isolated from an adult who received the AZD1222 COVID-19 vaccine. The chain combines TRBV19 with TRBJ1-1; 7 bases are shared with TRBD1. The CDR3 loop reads CASSIEGTVNTEAFF. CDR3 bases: TGTGCCAGTAGTATAGAGGGGACAGTGAACACTGAAGCTTTCTTT.